A selection of T cell receptor beta chains follows, all from one sample in a study of control samples from healthy donors and cancer patients. TCRdb's table, derived via immunoSEQ multiplex PCR, lists solely in-frame clones and lacks some. The table shows 75,000 to 95,000 clones, with approximately 91% occurring only once. Sequenced sample: PBMCs. The origin of the receptors is a woman aged 50 to 60 with colorectal cancer. Both conserved end residues are part of each CDR3. The order of the fields is D gene, J gene, clone size, V gene, CDR3 protein, CDR3 DNA. The D gene is left open where the match is weak. Part of the rows lack a size; the others show once, few, many or a class for expanded clones.

d_gene: TRBD1
j_gene: TRBJ1-2
abundance: few
v_gene: TRBV30
CDR3aa: CAWSQERTGGRGNTF
CDR3nt: TGTGCCTGGAGTCAAGAACGGACAGGGGGCCGTGGAAACACCTTC

d_gene: TRBD2
j_gene: TRBJ2-5
abundance: few
v_gene: TRBV9
CDR3aa: CASSPRGGQETQYF
CDR3nt: TGTGCCAGCAGCCCGCGGGGGGGCCAGGAGACCCAGTACTTC

d_gene: TRBD2
j_gene: TRBJ2-1
abundance: NA
v_gene: TRBV7-6
CDR3aa: CASSSGLAGGQIEQFF
CDR3nt: TGTGCCAGCAGCTCCGGACTAGCGGGGGGCCAGATCGAGCAGTTCTTC

d_gene: TRBD1
j_gene: TRBJ2-1
abundance: NA
v_gene: TRBV4-3
CDR3aa: CASSPYRGSEQFF
CDR3nt: TGCGCCAGCAGCCCTTACAGGGGGTCTGAGCAGTTCTTC

d_gene: NA
j_gene: TRBJ1-3
abundance: few
v_gene: TRBV2
CDR3aa: CASIRGGRNTIYF
CDR3nt: TGTGCCAGCATCAGGGGCGGTAGAAACACCATATATTTT

d_gene: NA
j_gene: TRBJ2-5
abundance: NA
v_gene: TRBV18
CDR3aa: CASSPSGSKETQYF
CDR3nt: TGTGCCAGCTCACCATCCGGGTCAAAAGAGACCCAGTACTTC

d_gene: NA
j_gene: TRBJ1-3
abundance: medium-sized
v_gene: TRBV25-1
CDR3aa: CASSGGSAGNTIYF
CDR3nt: TGTGCCAGCAGTGGAGGGTCAGCTGGAAACACCATATATTTT

d_gene: NA
j_gene: TRBJ1-5
abundance: few
v_gene: TRBV28
CDR3aa: CASSPGGGAASNQPQHF
CDR3nt: TGTGCCAGCAGTCCGGGCGGCGGGGCAGCGAGCAATCAGCCCCAGCATTTT

d_gene: TRBD2
j_gene: TRBJ2-5
abundance: NA
v_gene: TRBV5-1
CDR3aa: CASSLVGGKETQYF
CDR3nt: TGCGCCAGCAGCTTGGTGGGAGGGAAAGAGACCCAGTACTTC

d_gene: NA
j_gene: TRBJ1-3
abundance: NA
v_gene: TRBV2
CDR3aa: CASRLGEGSTIYF
CDR3nt: TGTGCCAGCAGACTTGGGGAGGGTTCCACCATATATTTT

d_gene: NA
j_gene: TRBJ2-1
abundance: NA
v_gene: TRBV7-9
CDR3aa: CASNRSYNEQFF
CDR3nt: TGTGCCAGCAACAGATCCTACAATGAGCAGTTCTTC

d_gene: NA
j_gene: TRBJ1-1
abundance: NA
v_gene: TRBV7-6
CDR3aa: CASSEGPNTEAFF
CDR3nt: TGTGCCAGCAGCGAGGGGCCGAACACTGAAGCTTTCTTT

d_gene: NA
j_gene: TRBJ1-3
abundance: NA
v_gene: TRBV7-6
CDR3aa: CATAAGDGNTIYF
CDR3nt: TGTGCCACCGCGGCAGGGGATGGAAACACCATATATTTT

d_gene: NA
j_gene: TRBJ1-4
abundance: NA
v_gene: TRBV6-1
CDR3aa: CASSEGGLGEKLFF
CDR3nt: TGTGCCAGCAGTGAGGGGGGGCTGGGTGAAAAACTGTTTTTT

d_gene: TRBD1
j_gene: TRBJ1-5
abundance: NA
v_gene: TRBV19
CDR3aa: CASSTRTGDSNQPQHF
CDR3nt: TGTGCCAGTAGTACCCGGACAGGGGATAGCAATCAGCCCCAGCATTTT

d_gene: NA
j_gene: TRBJ2-3
abundance: NA
v_gene: TRBV7-2
CDR3aa: CASSLVSGGIRNTDTQYF
CDR3nt: TGTGCCAGCAGCTTAGTGTCGGGTGGGATTCGAAACACAGATACGCAGTATTTT

d_gene: NA
j_gene: TRBJ1-1
abundance: NA
v_gene: TRBV28
CDR3aa: CASHEEGTEAFF
CDR3nt: TGTGCCAGTCACGAAGAGGGAACTGAAGCTTTCTTT

d_gene: NA
j_gene: TRBJ1-1
abundance: NA
v_gene: TRBV5-1
CDR3aa: CASSPGQANTEAFF
CDR3nt: TGCGCCAGCAGCCCGGGACAAGCAAACACTGAAGCTTTCTTT

d_gene: TRBD1
j_gene: TRBJ1-3
abundance: once
v_gene: TRBV14
CDR3aa: CASSQDRGSGNTIYF
CDR3nt: TGTGCCAGCAGCCAAGACAGGGGGTCTGGAAACACCATATATTTT

d_gene: NA
j_gene: TRBJ2-1
abundance: NA
v_gene: TRBV10-2
CDR3aa: CASRRDYNEQFF
CDR3nt: TGCGCCAGCAGAAGGGACTACAATGAGCAGTTCTTC

d_gene: TRBD2
j_gene: TRBJ2-1
abundance: NA
v_gene: TRBV4-2
CDR3aa: CASSQDPSGGHNEQFF
CDR3nt: TGTGCCAGCAGCCAAGACCCTAGCGGGGGCCATAATGAGCAGTTCTTC

d_gene: TRBD1
j_gene: TRBJ1-6
abundance: NA
v_gene: TRBV28
CDR3aa: CASRIDRGNSPLHF
CDR3nt: TGTGCCAGCAGGATTGACAGGGGTAATTCACCCCTCCACTTT

d_gene: NA
j_gene: TRBJ1-2
abundance: NA
v_gene: TRBV12-3/TRBV12-4
CDR3aa: CASSPDTYYGYTF
CDR3nt: TGTGCCAGCAGTCCGGACACCTACTATGGCTACACCTTC

d_gene: NA
j_gene: TRBJ1-6
abundance: NA
v_gene: TRBV3-1/TRBV3-2
CDR3aa: CASSQDREGSPLHF
CDR3nt: TGTGCCAGCAGCCAAGATAGGGAAGGATCACCCCTCCACTTT

d_gene: NA
j_gene: TRBJ2-5
abundance: NA
v_gene: TRBV6-6
CDR3aa: CASSLQGKETQYF
CDR3nt: TGTGCCAGCAGTCTTCAGGGGAAAGAGACCCAGTACTTC

d_gene: TRBD1
j_gene: TRBJ1-2
abundance: NA
v_gene: TRBV7-2
CDR3aa: CASSLEGALRNTF
CDR3nt: TGTGCCAGCAGCTTAGAGGGGGCCCTCCGGAACACCTTC

d_gene: TRBD2
j_gene: TRBJ2-1
abundance: NA
v_gene: TRBV28
CDR3aa: CASGGAYNEQFF
CDR3nt: TGTGCCAGCGGGGGGGCCTACAATGAGCAGTTCTTC

d_gene: TRBD2
j_gene: TRBJ2-2
abundance: NA
v_gene: TRBV7-8
CDR3aa: CASSLDSGGRDTGELFF
CDR3nt: TGTGCCAGCAGCTTAGACAGCGGGGGGCGGGACACCGGGGAGCTGTTTTTT

d_gene: NA
j_gene: TRBJ2-1
abundance: NA
v_gene: TRBV6-5
CDR3aa: CASTSDGTHNEQFF
CDR3nt: TGTGCCAGCACCTCGGACGGGACCCACAATGAGCAGTTCTTC

d_gene: TRBD1
j_gene: TRBJ1-2
abundance: NA
v_gene: TRBV5-6
CDR3aa: CASSSGQGDGYTF
CDR3nt: TGTGCCAGCAGCTCGGGACAGGGGGATGGCTACACCTTC

d_gene: NA
j_gene: TRBJ1-6
abundance: NA
v_gene: TRBV5-1
CDR3aa: CASSWGDGNSPLHF
CDR3nt: TGCGCCAGCAGCTGGGGGGACGGAAATTCACCCCTCCACTTT

d_gene: NA
j_gene: TRBJ2-3
abundance: NA
v_gene: TRBV10-2
CDR3aa: CASRDFTDTQYF
CDR3nt: TGCGCCAGCAGGGACTTCACAGATACGCAGTATTTT

d_gene: TRBD1
j_gene: TRBJ2-1
abundance: once
v_gene: TRBV19
CDR3aa: CASSIKEGQGYNEQFF
CDR3nt: TGTGCCAGTAGTATAAAGGAGGGACAGGGGTACAATGAGCAGTTCTTC

d_gene: NA
j_gene: TRBJ1-3
abundance: NA
v_gene: TRBV23-1
CDR3aa: CASSQPDSFPGNTIYF
CDR3nt: TGCGCCAGCAGTCAACCTGACAGTTTCCCTGGAAACACCATATATTTT

d_gene: NA
j_gene: TRBJ1-2
abundance: NA
v_gene: TRBV20-1
CDR3aa: CSAPGNYGYTF
CDR3nt: TGCAGTGCTCCAGGGAACTATGGCTACACCTTC

d_gene: NA
j_gene: TRBJ1-1
abundance: NA
v_gene: TRBV9
CDR3aa: CASSVYEGLNTEAFF
CDR3nt: TGTGCCAGCAGCGTATACGAGGGGCTGAACACTGAAGCTTTCTTT

d_gene: NA
j_gene: TRBJ2-3
abundance: NA
v_gene: TRBV24-1
CDR3aa: CATSDFDSGWYF
CDR3nt: TGTGCCACCAGTGATTTTGACAGTGGATGGTATTTT

d_gene: NA
j_gene: TRBJ2-3
abundance: NA
v_gene: TRBV5-1
CDR3aa: CASSLDQYTDTQYF
CDR3nt: TGCGCCAGCAGCTTGGACCAATACACAGATACGCAGTATTTT

d_gene: NA
j_gene: TRBJ1-5
abundance: NA
v_gene: TRBV18
CDR3aa: CASSQEDRNQPQHF
CDR3nt: TGTGCCAGCTCACAAGAAGACAGAAATCAGCCCCAGCATTTT

d_gene: NA
j_gene: TRBJ1-6
abundance: NA
v_gene: TRBV9
CDR3aa: CASSGGGNSPLHF
CDR3nt: TGTGCCAGCAGCGGCGGGGGAAATTCACCCCTCCACTTT

d_gene: TRBD2
j_gene: TRBJ2-5
abundance: NA
v_gene: TRBV28
CDR3aa: CASSTGTSGLETQYF
CDR3nt: TGTGCCAGCAGTACCGGGACTAGCGGGCTGGAGACCCAGTACTTC

d_gene: NA
j_gene: TRBJ2-3
abundance: few
v_gene: TRBV4-1
CDR3aa: CASRSGLQSTDTQYF
CDR3nt: TGCGCCAGCCGGAGTGGGCTTCAAAGCACAGATACGCAGTATTTT

d_gene: TRBD1
j_gene: TRBJ1-6
abundance: NA
v_gene: TRBV4-2
CDR3aa: CASSQGQLVFQGNSPLHF
CDR3nt: TGTGCCAGCAGCCAGGGACAGCTCGTATTCCAGGGTAATTCACCCCTCCACTTT

d_gene: NA
j_gene: TRBJ1-6
abundance: NA
v_gene: TRBV7-8
CDR3aa: CASSFTSNSPLHF
CDR3nt: TGTGCCAGCAGCTTTACATCTAATTCACCCCTCCACTTT

d_gene: NA
j_gene: TRBJ1-1
abundance: once
v_gene: TRBV12-3/TRBV12-4
CDR3aa: CASSYGLGTEAFF
CDR3nt: TGTGCCAGCAGTTATGGTCTGGGCACTGAAGCTTTCTTT

d_gene: NA
j_gene: TRBJ1-5
abundance: once
v_gene: TRBV7-8
CDR3aa: CASSLAETRNQPQHF
CDR3nt: TGTGCCAGCAGCTTAGCGGAGACTCGCAATCAGCCCCAGCATTTT

d_gene: NA
j_gene: TRBJ1-6
abundance: NA
v_gene: TRBV5-5
CDR3aa: CASSLEGSDSPLHF
CDR3nt: TGTGCCAGCAGCTTGGAAGGGTCAGATTCACCCCTCCACTTT

d_gene: NA
j_gene: TRBJ2-6
abundance: NA
v_gene: TRBV5-1
CDR3aa: CASSLGRGPGANVLTF
CDR3nt: TGCGCCAGCAGCTTGGGACGGGGGCCTGGGGCCAACGTCCTGACTTTC

d_gene: NA
j_gene: TRBJ1-1
abundance: NA
v_gene: TRBV19
CDR3aa: CASSIGGPRETEAFF
CDR3nt: TGTGCCAGTAGTATAGGGGGGCCCCGGGAGACTGAAGCTTTCTTT

d_gene: TRBD1
j_gene: TRBJ2-1
abundance: NA
v_gene: TRBV3-1/TRBV3-2
CDR3aa: CASSRQGVRQFF
CDR3nt: TGTGCCAGCAGCAGACAGGGGGTTCGGCAGTTCTTC

d_gene: NA
j_gene: TRBJ1-2
abundance: NA
v_gene: TRBV6-1
CDR3aa: CASSEQGMRGYTF
CDR3nt: TGTGCCAGCAGTGAACAGGGTATGAGGGGCTACACCTTC

d_gene: NA
j_gene: TRBJ2-3
abundance: NA
v_gene: TRBV6-5
CDR3aa: CASSYSSGRPTDTQYF
CDR3nt: TGTGCCAGCAGTTACTCTTCGGGGCGACCCACAGATACGCAGTATTTT

d_gene: NA
j_gene: TRBJ1-1
abundance: few
v_gene: TRBV20-1
CDR3aa: CSASSGVRYTEAFF
CDR3nt: TGCAGTGCTAGTTCGGGGGTGCGGTACACTGAAGCTTTCTTT

d_gene: NA
j_gene: TRBJ1-1
abundance: NA
v_gene: TRBV27
CDR3aa: CASSRTADRTEAFF
CDR3nt: TGTGCCAGCAGCAGGACAGCGGACCGCACTGAAGCTTTCTTT

d_gene: NA
j_gene: TRBJ2-2
abundance: NA
v_gene: TRBV7-3
CDR3aa: CASSLSGPGELFF
CDR3nt: TGTGCCAGCAGCTTATCAGGGCCCGGGGAGCTGTTTTTT

d_gene: NA
j_gene: TRBJ1-2
abundance: NA
v_gene: TRBV27
CDR3aa: CASSPQGSAGYTF
CDR3nt: TGTGCCAGCAGTCCACAGGGTTCTGCTGGCTACACCTTC

d_gene: NA
j_gene: TRBJ2-6
abundance: NA
v_gene: TRBV6-2/TRBV6-3
CDR3aa: CASSYMSSGANVLTF
CDR3nt: TGTGCCAGCAGTTACATGAGCTCTGGGGCCAACGTCCTGACTTTC

d_gene: TRBD1
j_gene: TRBJ2-5
abundance: NA
v_gene: TRBV6-2/TRBV6-3
CDR3aa: CASSPTGKKTQYF
CDR3nt: TGTGCCAGCAGTCCGACAGGGAAAAAGACCCAGTACTTC

d_gene: NA
j_gene: TRBJ1-1
abundance: NA
v_gene: TRBV6-6
CDR3aa: CASRGGSLSSTEAFF
CDR3nt: TGTGCCAGCAGGGGTGGCAGTCTGTCGAGCACTGAAGCTTTCTTT